A single sample gave rise to the 5 T cell receptor beta chains below, sequenced in a study of early T cells in non-severe SARS-CoV-2 infection. TCRdb reanalysed the 5' RACE reads using MiXCR and keeps one entry per CDR3 protein. The data contain about 60,000 distinct CDR3 sequences, approximately 12% of them seen just once; the ten biggest clones take up under 4.5%. Sequencing was done on a sample of whole blood. The receptors come from an adult who was a healthcare worker with PCR-confirmed SARS-CoV-2 infection or an uninfected control (not recorded which).

The sample holds many counts of this clonotype. V and J are TRBV3-1 and TRBJ1-5; D gene ambiguous. Germline CDR1 LGHDT, CDR2 YNNKEL (reference sequence). V was pared by 1 base and J by 2 bases, with 6 bases between. This CDR3 has 14 residues. CDR3 nucleotides: TGTGCCAGCAGCCAAGTTTTTGGCAATCAGCCCCAGCATTTT. This codes for CASSQVFGNQPQHF.

There are a few counts of this clonotype. The V call is TRBV5-1, the J call TRBJ1-5; TRBD1 might be the D (5 bases). V was shortened by 2 bases and J by 3 bases, with 12 bases between the two germline ends. CDR1 is SGHRS, CDR2 YFSETQ, per germline. This CDR3 contains 15 residues. CDR3 in amino acids: CASSFVGDPNQPQHF. For the CDR3, the DNA is TGCGCCAGCAGCTTTGTTGGGGACCCCAATCAGCCCCAGCATTTT. Together with reference TRBV5-1 and TRBJ1-5, the CDR3 gives the full variable domain: KAGVTQTPRYLIKTRGQQVTLSCSPISGHRSVSWYQQTPGQGLQFLFEYFSETQRNKGNFPGRFSGRQFSNSRSEMNVSTLELGDSALYLCASSFVGDPNQPQHFGDGTRLSIL.

With regard to this clonotype: A much larger clone sits a single nucleotide away, making a read error possible. The CDR3 ends on some other residue instead of the conserved phenylalanine or tryptophan, so this is likely a read error. The chain joins TRBV5-1 to TRBJ2-2; 9 bases match TRBD1. V lost 4 bases, J lost 6 bases, and 4 bases stayed unmatched. This CDR3 contains 14 residues. Germline-derived CDR1 and CDR2 are SGHRS and YFSETQ. The CDR3 loop reads CASSTRQGAGELFS. CDR3 nucleotides: TGCGCCAGCAGCACTAGACAGGGGGCCGGGGAGCTGTTTTCT.

This clonotype turned up a few times. The J gene is TRBJ1-4, the V gene TRBV5-1; possible D gene TRBD1, 5 bases. CDR3 length: 14 amino acids. CDR1 is SGHRS, CDR2 YFSETQ, per germline. With 5 bases removed from V and 5 bases from J, the gap between germline ends came to 13 bases. DNA for the CDR3: TGCGCCAGCAGACAGCAGGGCAAAAATGAAAAACTGTTTTTT. Translated: CASRQQGKNEKLFF. Looking up the rest from reference TRBV5-1 and TRBJ1-4 gives the full variable domain: KAGVTQTPRYLIKTRGQQVTLSCSPISGHRSVSWYQQTPGQGLQFLFEYFSETQRNKGNFPGRFSGRQFSNSRSEMNVSTLELGDSALYLCASRQQGKNEKLFFGSGTQLSVL.

This chain connects TRBV28 to TRBJ1-5; D gene unclear. The germline V gene has CDR1 MDHEN and CDR2 SYDVKM. V lost 4 bases to trimming and J lost 4 bases, with 11 bases between them. This CDR3 contains 14 residues. The CDR3 nucleotides read TGTGCCAGCAGTTCCAGCAGGCGTAATCAGCCCCAGCATTTT. This translates into CASSSSRRNQPQHF.